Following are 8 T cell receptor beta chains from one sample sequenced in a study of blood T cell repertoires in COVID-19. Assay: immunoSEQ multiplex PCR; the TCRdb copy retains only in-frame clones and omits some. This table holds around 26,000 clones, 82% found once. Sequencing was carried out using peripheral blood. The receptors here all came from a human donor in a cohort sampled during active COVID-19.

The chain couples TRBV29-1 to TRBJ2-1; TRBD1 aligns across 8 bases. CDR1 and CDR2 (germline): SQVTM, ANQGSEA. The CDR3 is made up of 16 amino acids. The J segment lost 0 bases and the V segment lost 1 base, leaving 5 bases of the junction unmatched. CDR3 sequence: CSVEAGQVSSYNEQFF. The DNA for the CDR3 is TGCAGCGTTGAAGCGGGACAGGTGAGCTCCTACAATGAGCAGTTCTTC.

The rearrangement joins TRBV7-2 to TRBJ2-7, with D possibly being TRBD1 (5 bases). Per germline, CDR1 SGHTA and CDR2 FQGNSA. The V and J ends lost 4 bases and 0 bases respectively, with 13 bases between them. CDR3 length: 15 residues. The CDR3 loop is CASSYTGPPSYEQYF. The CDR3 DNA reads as TGTGCCAGCAGCTACACAGGTCCCCCCTCCTACGAGCAGTACTTC.

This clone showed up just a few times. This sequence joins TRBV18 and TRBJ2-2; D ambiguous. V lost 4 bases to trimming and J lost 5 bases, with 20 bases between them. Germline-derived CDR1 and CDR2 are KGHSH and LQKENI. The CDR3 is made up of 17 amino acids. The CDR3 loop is CASSLTTVKVGTGELFF. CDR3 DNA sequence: TGTGCCAGCTCACTTACTACCGTCAAGGTTGGGACCGGGGAGCTGTTTTTT.

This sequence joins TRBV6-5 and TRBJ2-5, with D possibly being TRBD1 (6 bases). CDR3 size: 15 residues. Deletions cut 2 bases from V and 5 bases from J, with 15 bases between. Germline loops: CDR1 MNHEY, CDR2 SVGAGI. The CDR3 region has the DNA TGTGCCAGCAGTTACAATCAGGGGTTGCGGGAGACCCAGTACTTC. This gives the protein CASSYNQGLRETQYF.

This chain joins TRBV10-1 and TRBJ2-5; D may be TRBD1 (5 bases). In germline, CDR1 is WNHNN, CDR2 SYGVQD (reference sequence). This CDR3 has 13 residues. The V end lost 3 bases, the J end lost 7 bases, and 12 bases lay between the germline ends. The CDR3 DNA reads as TGCGCCAGCAGTGACAGGGCAGCCGGGACCCAGTACTTC. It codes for CASSDRAAGTQYF.

The CDR3 bases are TGTGCCAGCAGCTTCGGGACAGGGGTAGGCGAGCAGTACTTC. This sequence encodes CASSFGTGVGEQYF. The chain links TRBV5-6 to TRBJ2-7; 10 positions agree with TRBD1. This CDR3 region has 14 residues. Germline values: CDR1 SGHDT, CDR2 YYEEEE. After removal of 2 bases from V and 6 bases from J, the junction contained 5 bases not matched to a gene.

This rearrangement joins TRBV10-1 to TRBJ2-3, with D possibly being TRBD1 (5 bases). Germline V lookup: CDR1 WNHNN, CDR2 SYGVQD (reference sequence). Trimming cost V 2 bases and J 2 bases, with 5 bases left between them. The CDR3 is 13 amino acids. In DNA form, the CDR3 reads TGCGCCAGCAGTGAGGGGGCCACAGATACGCAGTATTTT. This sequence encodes CASSEGATDTQYF.

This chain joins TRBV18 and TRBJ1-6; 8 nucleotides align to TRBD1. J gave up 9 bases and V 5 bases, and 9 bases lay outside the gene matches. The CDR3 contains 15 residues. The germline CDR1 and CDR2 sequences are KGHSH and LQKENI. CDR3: CASSDGGQGFSPLHF. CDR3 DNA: TGTGCCAGCTCAGACGGAGGACAGGGTTTTTCACCCCTCCACTTT.